The T cell receptor beta chain under discussion was sequenced for a study of blood T cell repertoires in COVID-19. Some clones are missing from TCRdb's copy, which holds only in-frame ones; the method was immunoSEQ multiplex PCR. The sample comprises about 80,000 clones, 84% of which are singletons, and about an eighth rests with the top ten. This CDR3 is built from 13 residues. V lost 1 base and J 4 bases, leaving 7 bases between the germline ends. Germline CDR1 is SEHNR and CDR2 is FQNEAQ (reference sequence). This TCR derives from a human donor in a cohort sampled during active COVID-19. The sequencing sample was made of peripheral blood. This chain joins TRBV7-9 and TRBJ1-1, with D tentatively TRBD1 (6 bases). This chain's CDR3 is CASSLGGGTEAFF. CDR3 DNA sequence: TGTGCCAGCAGCTTAGGAGGGGGCACTGAAGCTTTCTTT.